The present TCR beta chain was sequenced within a study of cytomegalovirus exposure and HLA in healthy donors. In the study overall: The 666 first-cohort repertoires shared a platform with the roughly 120 validation repertoires, as reported in a later analysis.

Some clones are missing from TCRdb's copy, which holds only in-frame ones; the method was immunoSEQ multiplex PCR. The table shows some 140,000 clones, with 65% to 90% occurring only once. Germline loops: CDR1 MNHEY, CDR2 SVGAGI. The CDR3 consists of 15 residues. V shed 7 bases and J 0 bases; nucleotides not matched to a gene: 8. Sequencing was done on a sample of PBMCs. The clonotype was recovered from a man between 18 and 35 years old in good health and CMV-seropositive. The chain is built from TRBV6-5 and TRBJ2-5; 7 nucleotides match TRBD1. The CDR3 region has the DNA TGTGCCAGCATCAAGGGGGCCGGCCACCAAGAGACCCAGTACTTC. Translation: CASIKGAGHQETQYF.